This TCR beta chain stems from a study of identical twins. Findings of the study overall: Partial confounding of zero-insertion analyses by invariant MAIT and iNKT cells was possible.

Trimming pared 5 bases from V and 8 bases from J, leaving 13 bases between. The germline V gene encodes CDR1 SGHAT and CDR2 FQNNGV. The CDR3 runs 13 residues. Carrying unique molecular identifiers, the cDNA also gained a universal primer site through template switching. TCRdb analysed the 5' RACE reads with MiXCR anew, one entry per CDR3 protein. The table records around 670,000 distinct CDR3 sequences, around 6% of them present only once. This clonotype has only a few counts. The target antigen is unknown. The sample taken for sequencing was naive T cells sorted from blood. This clonotype was sampled from a young man in good health. V is TRBV11-2 and J is TRBJ1-5; a weak D match, TRBD1 (6 bases). The CDR3 here is CASSRGPREPQHF. CDR3 DNA sequence: TGTGCCAGCAGCCGGGGGCCGAGGGAGCCCCAGCATTTT.